Below, 19 T cell receptor beta chains from the same sample are listed, as sequenced in a study of blood T cell repertoires in COVID-19. TCRdb's copy holds only in-frame clones and misses some; the assay was immunoSEQ multiplex PCR. The sample has 320,000 or so clones; roughly 89% are singletons. Specimen: PBMCs or T cells enriched from blood (not recorded which). The source of these receptors is a man between 60 and 75 years old who had recovered from COVID-19.

The chain combines TRBV29-1 with TRBJ2-3, with a tentative D call TRBD2 (5 bases). This CDR3 has 15 amino acids. V gave up 4 bases and J gave up 0 bases, with 14 bases separating them. The germline gives CDR1 SQVTM, CDR2 ANQGSEA. The CDR3 reads CSVGGPGRSTDTQYF. In DNA, the CDR3 is TGCAGCGTTGGCGGGCCGGGGAGAAGCACAGATACGCAGTATTTT.

This clone was seen only a few times. The chain carries TRBV4-1 and TRBJ2-5, with TRBD2 identical over 12 bases. The V gene's germline CDR1 is MGHRA and CDR2 YSYEKL. This CDR3 has 15 residues. With V trimmed by 4 bases and J by 2 bases, 2 bases remained unmatched. The CDR3 spells CASSRGTSGQETQYF. CDR3 DNA sequence: TGCGCCAGCAGCCGGGGGACTAGCGGGCAAGAGACCCAGTACTTC.

V usage is TRBV3-1 (or the pseudogene TRBV3-2) and J usage is TRBJ1-6, with 8 bases identical to TRBD1. Trimming took 1 base from V and 5 from J; bases not matched to a gene: 1. CDR3 size: 15 residues. Per the germline V gene, CDR1 is LGHDT and CDR2 is YNNKEL (reference sequence). The CDR3 coding sequence is TGTGCCAGCAGCCAAGGACAGGGGAATAATTCACCCCTCCACTTT. Amino acids: CASSQGQGNNSPLHF.

CDR3 residues: CASKGDTGELFF. CDR3 in DNA: TGTGCCAGTAAGGGGGATACCGGGGAGCTGTTTTTT. This sequence joins TRBV19 and TRBJ2-2, with D perhaps TRBD1 (6 bases). The CDR3 length is 12 residues. Trimming removed 7 bases at V and 5 bases at J, with 8 bases between. CDR1 and CDR2 from the germline V gene are LNHDA and SQIVND (reference sequence). Looking up the rest from reference TRBV19 and TRBJ2-2 gives the full variable domain: DGGITQSPKYLFRKEGQNVTLSCEQNLNHDAMYWYRQDPGQGLRLIYYSQIVNDFQKGDIAEGYSVSREKKESFPLTVTSAQKNPTAFYLCASKGDTGELFFGEGSRLTVL.

The CDR3 DNA is TGTGCCAGCAGTTTACAGGGGGCCCCTTCTGGAAACACCATATATTTT. Amino acid sequence: CASSLQGAPSGNTIYF. J is TRBJ1-3 and V is TRBV28; TRBD1 agrees at 8 bases. After removal of 2 bases from V and 1 base from J, the junction contained 4 bases not matched to a gene. The CDR3 loop spans 16 amino acids. Per the germline V gene, CDR1 is MDHEN and CDR2 is SYDVKM.

The chain is built from TRBV5-1 and TRBJ1-5; 10 bases agree with TRBD1. The CDR3 sequence is 14 residues long. Germline V gene data show CDR1 as SGHRS and CDR2 as YFSETQ. V shed 4 bases, J shed 6 bases, and the junction held 4 bases outside the gene matches. For the CDR3, the DNA is TGCGCCAGCAGCATGACAGGGGGCATTCAGCCCCAGCATTTT. It encodes CASSMTGGIQPQHF.

This sequence joins TRBV2 and TRBJ2-7, with 10 bases lining up with TRBD1. Germline lookup yields CDR1 SNHLY and CDR2 FYNNEI. J was trimmed by 5 bases and V by 8 bases; bases with no gene match: 6. The CDR3 is 13 residues long. The DNA of the CDR3 is TGTGCCAGCCACAGGGACAGGGGAAACGAGCAGTACTTC. Translated, it gives CASHRDRGNEQYF.

As regards this clone: Within the sample, other DNA sequences also encode this same CDR3. This sequence joins TRBV6-5 and TRBJ2-1; D is uncertain. This CDR3 region has 14 residues. With 2 bases removed from V and 0 bases from J, the gap between germline ends came to 5 bases. Germline CDR1 and CDR2: MNHEY and SVGAGI. In DNA form, the CDR3 reads TGTGCCAGCAGTTACGGCAGCTCCTACAATGAGCAGTTCTTC. This sequence encodes CASSYGSSYNEQFF.

The chain uses TRBV10-3 and TRBJ1-1, with D possibly TRBD1 on 5 matching bases. Trimming shortened V by 10 bases and J by 4 bases, and 10 bases separated the two germline ends. The CDR3 contains 11 residues. Germline V gene lookup returns CDR1 ENHRY and CDR2 SYGVKD. The CDR3 DNA is TGTGCCACCAATACAGGCACTGAAGCTTTCTTT. Translated, it gives CATNTGTEAFF.

The rearrangement joins TRBV11-2 to TRBJ1-1, with D hard to call. The CDR3 is 11 residues long. V was pared by 5 bases and J by 1 base, with 2 bases between. The germline gives CDR1 SGHAT, CDR2 FQNNGV. The CDR3 region is CASSRNTEAFF. For the CDR3, the DNA is TGTGCCAGCAGCCGGAACACTGAAGCTTTCTTT.

The rearrangement links TRBV5-1 to TRBJ1-2; a weak D match, TRBD1 (5 bases). The CDR3 has 14 amino acids. V was trimmed by 3 bases and J by 3 bases, leaving 12 bases between them. Germline CDR1 reads SGHRS; CDR2 reads YFSETQ. CDR3 DNA sequence: TGCGCCAGCAGCTCTACAGGAGGGTACTATGGCTACACCTTC. As protein: CASSSTGGYYGYTF. The full variable domain, its missing parts supplied by reference TRBV5-1 and TRBJ1-2, is KAGVTQTPRYLIKTRGQQVTLSCSPISGHRSVSWYQQTPGQGLQFLFEYFSETQRNKGNFPGRFSGRQFSNSRSEMNVSTLELGDSALYLCASSSTGGYYGYTFGSGTRLTVV.

The chain links TRBV19 to TRBJ2-2; the match to TRBD1 covers 8 bases. The junction had 4 bases not matched to a gene; V was cut back by 4 bases and J by 6 bases. CDR3 size: 14 residues. From germline, CDR1 is LNHDA and CDR2 SQIVND (reference sequence). CDR3: CASSKDRVAGELFF. The CDR3 DNA reads TGTGCCAGTAGTAAGGACAGGGTGGCCGGGGAGCTGTTTTTT. Together with reference TRBV19 and TRBJ2-2, the CDR3 gives the full variable domain: DGGITQSPKYLFRKEGQNVTLSCEQNLNHDAMYWYRQDPGQGLRLIYYSQIVNDFQKGDIAEGYSVSREKKESFPLTVTSAQKNPTAFYLCASSKDRVAGELFFGEGSRLTVL.

The chain couples TRBV7-2 to TRBJ2-7; D possibly corresponds to TRBD1 (7 bases). V dropped 1 base and J dropped 4 bases, with 14 bases sitting between them. CDR1 is SGHTA and CDR2 is FQGNSA in the germline V gene. CDR3 length: 15 residues. CDR3 nucleotide sequence: TGTGCCAGCAGCTTAGACCTGACAGGGAGGTACGAGCAGTACTTC. It is translated as CASSLDLTGRYEQYF.

V and J are TRBV7-9 and TRBJ1-5; D perhaps matches TRBD1 (5 bases). CDR3 length equals 17 residues. Germline CDR1 and CDR2: SEHNR and FQNEAQ (reference sequence). The germline V and J ends were trimmed by 1 base and 0 bases, with 13 bases remaining between them. The CDR3 DNA reads TGTGCCAGCAGCTTAGGTCAGGGCCAAGCTAGCAATCAGCCCCAGCATTTT. This sequence encodes CASSLGQGQASNQPQHF.

This clone was observed a few times. This chain connects TRBV11-2 to TRBJ2-7; 11 bases line up with TRBD1. This CDR3 spans 15 amino acids. The V gene's germline CDR1 is SGHAT and CDR2 FQNNGV. J lost 5 bases, V lost 5 bases, and 8 bases had no gene match. CDR3: CASSPLWTGGHEQYF. CDR3 nucleotides: TGTGCCAGCAGCCCACTTTGGACAGGGGGCCACGAGCAGTACTTC.

As DNA, the CDR3 is TGTGCCAGTAGTATGGGACTAGCGGGAGGGTTTTCTCCCACAGATACGCAGTATTTT. Translation gives CASSMGLAGGFSPTDTQYF. The chain employs TRBV19 and TRBJ2-3, with 16 bases matching TRBD2. The CDR3 consists of 19 residues. The trim removed 3 bases at V and 2 bases at J, leaving 8 bases unmatched. Germline V CDR1 and CDR2: LNHDA, SQIVND (reference sequence).

This clone appeared once. The chain uses TRBV2 and TRBJ2-1; 7 bases are shared with TRBD2. The CDR3 is 14 residues long. CDR1 is SNHLY, CDR2 FYNNEI, per germline. V trimming: 4 bases; J trimming: 8 bases; junction bases outside the gene matches: 8. In DNA, the CDR3 is TGTGCCAGCAGTGGGAGCTGGGAGGGCGATGAGCAGTTCTTC. Translating it yields CASSGSWEGDEQFF.

The chain links TRBV5-1 to TRBJ2-2, with D possibly matching TRBD1 (6 bases). With 0 bases removed from V and 7 bases from J, the gap between germline ends came to 16 bases. There are 16 residues in the CDR3. Germline V gives CDR1 SGHRS, CDR2 YFSETQ. This chain's CDR3 is CASSLGSAGVYGELFF. CDR3 bases: TGCGCCAGCAGCTTGGGTTCGGCAGGGGTGTACGGGGAGCTGTTTTTT. Full variable domain (remainder filled in from reference TRBV5-1 and TRBJ2-2): KAGVTQTPRYLIKTRGQQVTLSCSPISGHRSVSWYQQTPGQGLQFLFEYFSETQRNKGNFPGRFSGRQFSNSRSEMNVSTLELGDSALYLCASSLGSAGVYGELFFGEGSRLTVL.

This clone was seen a single time. The chain has TRBV24-1 and TRBJ2-5; D unclear. V was shortened by 4 bases and J by 5 bases, with 16 bases between the two germline ends. Germline V lookup: CDR1 KGHDR, CDR2 SFDVKD. CDR3 size: 15 residues. Here the CDR3 DNA reads TGTGCCACCAGTGAACATTCGTCTTCCCTGGAGACCCAGTACTTC. Protein: CATSEHSSSLETQYF.